One sample yielded the 17 T cell receptor beta chains listed below, sequenced in a study of blood T cell repertoires in COVID-19. Measured with immunoSEQ multiplex PCR; TCRdb has only the in-frame clones, and not every one. Among approximately 190,000 clones, approximately 79% were seen once, and the ten largest hold 15% to 20%. Source material: peripheral blood. The origin of the receptors is a man aged 55 to 70 with active or convalescent COVID-19.

The chain is built from TRBV5-1 and TRBJ2-1; 8 bases agree with TRBD2. Germline CDR1 reads SGHRS; CDR2 reads YFSETQ. The CDR3 has 15 amino acids. V lost 4 bases, J lost 5 bases, and 8 bases stayed unmatched. CDR3 nucleotides: TGCGCCAGCAGCATGTATAGCGGGGACAACAATGAGCAGTTCTTC. Translated, it gives CASSMYSGDNNEQFF.

To note about this clone: It may be a read error: a sequence one base away is much more abundant. Other DNA sequences in the sample encode the same CDR3. The chain couples TRBV3-1 (or the pseudogene TRBV3-2) to TRBJ2-6; TRBD1 aligns across 8 bases. J gave up 2 bases and V 3 bases, and 0 bases lay outside the gene matches. The CDR3 covers 15 residues. Germline lookup yields CDR1 LGHDT and CDR2 YNNKEL (reference sequence). In DNA form, the CDR3 reads TGTGCCAGCAGCCAGGACAGGGCTGGGGCCAACGTCCTGACTTTC. The encoded protein is CASSQDRAGANVLTF.

The chain recombines TRBV6-2 or TRBV6-3 with TRBJ2-7; D is possibly TRBD1 (6 bases). CDR1 and CDR2 (germline): MNHEY, SVGEGT. The CDR3 has 14 amino acids. The ends were cut back, 0 bases at V and 3 bases at J, with 9 bases in the middle. CDR3: CASSYSSQGYEQYF. Here the CDR3 DNA reads TGTGCCAGCAGTTACTCGTCACAGGGCTACGAGCAGTACTTC.

CDR3 nucleotides: TGTGCCAGCCCCCGCTGGGGGGGTGAAGAGACCCAGTACTTC. Translated, it gives CASPRWGGEETQYF. The gene calls are TRBV14 and TRBJ2-5; 7 bases agree with TRBD2. V was clipped by 8 bases and J by 3 bases; unmatched bases: 9. CDR3 length equals 14 residues. Germline CDR1 is SGHDN and CDR2 is FVKESK.

The chain employs TRBV2 and TRBJ2-1; weak D call: TRBD2 (6 bases). The CDR3 spans 13 residues. Germline lookup yields CDR1 SNHLY and CDR2 FYNNEI. V lost 5 bases and J 12 bases, leaving 17 bases between the germline ends. The CDR3 nucleotides read TGTGCCAGCAGTATACGCCGGGACTCCTCGCAGTTCTTC. It encodes CASSIRRDSSQFF.

V usage is TRBV18 and J usage is TRBJ1-4, with 7 bases lining up with TRBD1. CDR3 length: 15 amino acids. V shed 3 bases and J 4 bases; nucleotides not matched to a gene: 5. CDR1 and CDR2 from the germline V gene are KGHSH and LQKENI. The CDR3 DNA follows: TGTGCCAGCTCACCGCGGACAGGTTTTAATGAAAAACTGTTTTTT. Translation gives CASSPRTGFNEKLFF.

V and J are TRBV28 and TRBJ2-3; D call uncertain. The CDR3 has 13 amino acids. V lost 5 bases and J 4 bases, leaving 10 bases between the germline ends. Germline V gene sequence: CDR1 MDHEN, CDR2 SYDVKM. The CDR3 loop reads CASSITGSDTQYF. The DNA of the CDR3 is TGTGCCAGCAGTATCACTGGTTCAGATACGCAGTATTTT.

A few counts support this clone. The chain's CDR3 is CASSQGAWDRAPGTQYF. CDR3 nucleotide sequence: TGCGCCAGCAGCCAAGGGGCCTGGGACAGGGCCCCGGGTACGCAGTATTTT. The rearrangement joins TRBV4-1 to TRBJ2-3; 9 nucleotides align to TRBD1. CDR1 and CDR2 from the germline V gene are MGHRA and YSYEKL. The trim removed 1 base at V and 8 bases at J, leaving 13 bases unmatched. The CDR3 length is 17 residues.

The rearrangement uses TRBV4-3 and TRBJ2-3; 12 bases fit TRBD2. The CDR3 runs 16 residues. Germline CDR1 is LGHNA and CDR2 is YSLEER. V lost 4 bases and J lost 2; bases outside the gene matches: 4. This CDR3 reads CASSPRTSGNTDTQYF. DNA of the CDR3: TGCGCCAGCAGCCCGCGGACTAGCGGGAACACAGATACGCAGTATTTT.

The chain links TRBV5-1 to TRBJ2-7; TRBD1 matches at 7 bases. CDR1 and CDR2 from the germline V gene are SGHRS and YFSETQ. This CDR3 has 14 residues. The V gene end was trimmed by 2 bases and the J gene end by 5 bases; junction bases not matched to a gene: 7. CDR3 DNA sequence: TGCGCCAGCAGCTTAAAACAGGGGAATCACGAGCAGTACTTC. Its protein is CASSLKQGNHEQYF.

This sequence joins TRBV28 and TRBJ2-1, with 7 bases identical to TRBD2. The CDR3 totals 12 residues. CDR1 MDHEN and CDR2 SYDVKM come from the germline V gene. With 6 bases clipped from V and 12 bases from J, the junction kept 8 bases outside the gene matches. CDR3 loop: CASRLLPGGQFF. The DNA of the CDR3 is TGTGCCAGCAGGTTACTCCCGGGGGGGCAGTTCTTC.

This chain joins TRBV10-3 and TRBJ1-6; 7 nucleotides match TRBD1. J gave up 10 bases and V 6 bases, and 6 bases lay outside the gene matches. The germline V gene has CDR1 ENHRY and CDR2 SYGVKD. CDR3 size: 13 residues. For the CDR3, the DNA is TGTGCCATCAGGGGACAGAGAGGATCACCCCTCCACTTT. Translation gives CAIRGQRGSPLHF.

V gene TRBV6-5 combines with J gene TRBJ2-3, with 14 bases lining up with TRBD2. The CDR3 has 15 residues. From germline, CDR1 is MNHEY and CDR2 SVGAGI. V was clipped by 6 bases and J by 6 bases; unmatched bases: 5. CDR3 sequence: CASRGTSGRMDTQYF. CDR3 DNA sequence: TGTGCCAGCAGGGGGACTAGCGGGAGAATGGATACGCAGTATTTT.

This chain links TRBV5-1 with TRBJ1-4; a weak D match, TRBD1 (6 bases). Per germline, CDR1 SGHRS and CDR2 YFSETQ. V was trimmed by 3 bases and J by 8 bases, leaving 14 bases between them. The CDR3 is 14 residues long. The CDR3 sequence is CASSSDRRWEKLFF. The CDR3 nucleotides are TGCGCCAGCAGCTCGGACAGAAGGTGGGAAAAACTGTTTTTT.

The chain has TRBV6-5 and TRBJ1-1; D perhaps matches TRBD1 (5 bases). Germline loops: CDR1 MNHEY, CDR2 SVGAGI. V lost 2 bases and J 4 bases, leaving 17 bases between the germline ends. CDR3 length equals 16 residues. CDR3 sequence: CASSYPKGGGGTEAFF. The DNA of the CDR3 is TGTGCCAGCAGTTACCCCAAGGGCGGGGGTGGCACTGAAGCTTTCTTT.

V is TRBV10-3 and J is TRBJ2-3; 11 nucleotides line up with TRBD2. V shed 7 bases and J 6 bases; nucleotides not matched to a gene: 6. Germline values: CDR1 ENHRY, CDR2 SYGVKD. This CDR3 is built from 14 residues. CDR3: CAIKPTSGKDTQYF. The CDR3, as DNA: TGTGCCATCAAGCCGACTAGCGGGAAGGATACGCAGTATTTT.

The rearrangement joins TRBV6-2 or TRBV6-3 to TRBJ2-2; possibly TRBD1 for D (5 bases). There are 15 residues in the CDR3. Germline loops: CDR1 MNHEY, CDR2 SVGEGT. V was trimmed by 4 bases and J by 1 base, leaving 10 bases between them. CDR3: CASSWGRGNTGELFF. The CDR3 DNA reads as TGTGCCAGCAGTTGGGGAAGGGGGAACACCGGGGAGCTGTTTTTT.